The next 18 T cell receptor beta chains were all read from a single sample in a study of blood T cell repertoires in COVID-19. This table comes from immunoSEQ multiplex PCR, and its TCRdb copy is limited to in-frame clones, with some not included. Found here are roughly 43,000 clones, about nine tenths of them singletons; the top ten hold around 15%. The material sequenced was peripheral blood. The receptors derive from a man aged 65-85 years with active COVID-19.

This chain joins TRBV5-1 and TRBJ1-1, with D unclear. The length of the CDR3 is 15 residues. V was trimmed by 3 bases and J by 2 bases, leaving 14 bases between them. Germline CDR1 SGHRS, CDR2 YFSETQ. In nucleotides, the CDR3 is TGCGCCAGCAGCTCTGGGCGCGATTCCAACACTGAAGCTTTCTTT. Translation: CASSSGRDSNTEAFF.

This clone was found once. V is TRBV5-1 and J is TRBJ2-1; a weak D match, TRBD2 (7 bases). The germline CDR1 and CDR2 sequences are SGHRS and YFSETQ. The CDR3 extends over 16 amino acids. V was pared by 0 bases and J by 7 bases, with 17 bases between. In DNA form, the CDR3 reads TGCGCCAGCAGCTTGGGGCCCGGCGGGGGCTCAAATGAGCAGTTCTTC. Translating gives CASSLGPGGGSNEQFF.

The chain uses TRBV7-8 and TRBJ1-3; 7 positions agree with TRBD1. This CDR3 is built from 14 residues. The V and J ends lost 5 bases and 4 bases, in that order; junction bases with no gene match: 5. In germline, CDR1 is SGHVS, CDR2 FQNEAQ. CDR3 residues: CASSATGSGNTIYF. The DNA for the CDR3 is TGTGCCAGCAGCGCGACAGGGTCGGGAAACACCATATATTTT.

The CDR3 DNA sequence: TGTGCCAGCAGTTACTTGAGCAGGGGCCAAGAGACCCAGTACTTC. It encodes CASSYLSRGQETQYF. This chain uses TRBV6-5 with TRBJ2-5; perhaps TRBD1 as D (6 bases). Trimming removed 1 base at V and 1 base at J, with 10 bases between. This CDR3 region has 15 residues. Germline assignment: CDR1 MNHEY and CDR2 SVGAGI.

The table lists this clone with a few counts. This rearrangement joins TRBV19 to TRBJ1-1; D perhaps matches TRBD1 (5 bases). With 6 bases removed from V and 9 bases from J, the gap between germline ends came to 11 bases. Germline V gives CDR1 LNHDA, CDR2 SQIVND (reference sequence). This CDR3 has 11 residues. This chain's CDR3 is CASREDRKAFF. The CDR3 bases are TGTGCCAGTAGGGAAGACAGAAAAGCTTTCTTT.

The chain links TRBV4-1 to TRBJ1-5, with 7 bases lining up with TRBD1. The CDR3 consists of 16 residues. The V gene's germline CDR1 is MGHRA and CDR2 YSYEKL. With 0 bases clipped from V and 3 bases from J, the junction kept 5 bases outside the gene matches. CDR3 residues: CASSQEPGQPNQPQHF. The DNA for the CDR3 is TGCGCCAGCAGCCAAGAGCCGGGACAGCCCAATCAGCCCCAGCATTTT.

The CDR3 region is CASSLKGGRQETQYF. CDR3 bases: TGTGCCAGCAGCTTAAAAGGGGGCAGACAAGAGACCCAGTACTTC. The V gene is TRBV7-9, the J gene TRBJ2-5, with 7 bases identical to TRBD1. V lost 2 bases, J lost 2 bases, and 5 bases stayed unmatched. Germline V gives CDR1 SEHNR, CDR2 FQNEAQ (reference sequence). This CDR3 has 15 amino acids.

The gene calls are TRBV25-1 and TRBJ2-7; the D is unclear. The CDR3 loop spans 14 amino acids. V was shortened by 3 bases and J by 2 bases, with 11 bases between the two germline ends. Per germline, CDR1 MGHDK and CDR2 SYGVNS. CDR3 nucleotide sequence: TGTGCCAGCAGTGACCTACCGCCGGCCTACGAGCAGTACTTC. Translated, it gives CASSDLPPAYEQYF.

V usage is TRBV4-3 and J usage is TRBJ2-1, with D perhaps matching TRBD2 (6 bases). Trimming took off 0 bases at V and 9 bases at J, with 6 bases between the two ends. In germline, CDR1 is LGHNA, CDR2 YSLEER. This CDR3 is 12 amino acids long. CDR3 coding DNA: TGCGCCAGCAGCCAAGACGGGGGTGAGCAGTTCTTC. This codes for CASSQDGGEQFF.

The rearrangement joins TRBV5-4 to TRBJ1-2; D might be TRBD1 (5 bases). This CDR3 has 13 residues. Deletions cut 0 bases from V and 4 bases from J, with 7 bases between. CDR1 and CDR2 (germline): SGHNT, YYREEE (reference sequence). In nucleotides, the CDR3 is TGTGCCAGCAGCTTGGACAGGAGCTATGGCTACACCTTC. Its translation is CASSLDRSYGYTF.

The V gene is TRBV4-1, the J gene TRBJ1-2; 9 bases line up with TRBD1. After removal of 0 bases from V and 7 bases from J, the junction contained 9 bases not matched to a gene. Germline V gene data show CDR1 as MGHRA and CDR2 as YSYEKL. The CDR3 loop spans 16 amino acids. The CDR3 spells CASSQDPGTGRGGYTF. CDR3 sequence (DNA): TGCGCCAGCAGCCAAGATCCGGGGACAGGGAGAGGTGGCTACACCTTC.

The chain recombines TRBV7-9 with TRBJ2-5, with D uncertain. The germline V and J ends were trimmed by 8 bases and 4 bases, with 8 bases remaining between them. This CDR3 spans 11 amino acids. The germline gives CDR1 SEHNR, CDR2 FQNEAQ (reference sequence). CDR3 residues: CASVPLETQYF. CDR3 nucleotides: TGTGCCAGCGTTCCACTAGAGACCCAGTACTTC.

This sequence joins TRBV11-2 and TRBJ1-2; weak D call: TRBD1 (6 bases). Germline V gives CDR1 SGHAT, CDR2 FQNNGV. The CDR3 totals 13 residues. The germline V and J ends were trimmed by 5 bases and 3 bases, with 10 bases remaining between them. The CDR3: CASSPAGDYGYTF. DNA of the CDR3: TGTGCCAGCAGCCCCGCAGGGGACTATGGCTACACCTTC.

The chain has TRBV6-2 or TRBV6-3 and TRBJ2-7, with 8 bases aligning to TRBD1. In germline, CDR1 is MNHEY, CDR2 SVGEGT. V was pared by 2 bases and J by 10 bases, with 4 bases of the junction left unmatched. The CDR3 is 12 amino acids. The CDR3 reads CASSYGQGAQYF. The CDR3 bases are TGTGCCAGCAGTTACGGGCAGGGGGCACAGTACTTC.

This clone came up a few times. The gene calls are TRBV5-4 and TRBJ2-2; no firm D call. Trimming stripped 4 bases from V and 8 bases from J, with 9 bases between. Germline V lookup: CDR1 SGHNT, CDR2 YYREEE (reference sequence). The CDR3 sequence is 12 residues long. The CDR3, as DNA: TGTGCCAGCAGCCCGCCGGTAGGGGAGCTGTTTTTT. Its translation is CASSPPVGELFF.

This clone appeared once. The chain combines TRBV10-1 with TRBJ2-7; TRBD2 agrees at 10 bases. This CDR3 has 14 amino acids. The trim removed 2 bases at V and 3 bases at J, leaving 1 base unmatched. The germline V gene encodes CDR1 WNHNN and CDR2 SYGVQD (reference sequence). This CDR3 is CASSETSGDYEQYF. The CDR3 DNA is TGCGCCAGCAGTGAGACTAGCGGGGACTACGAGCAGTACTTC.

This chain links TRBV11-2 with TRBJ2-3, with D unclear. This CDR3 is built from 12 residues. CDR1 is SGHAT, CDR2 FQNNGV, per germline. V was pared by 4 bases and J by 3 bases, with 5 bases between. This CDR3 reads CASSYLTDTQYF. CDR3 nucleotides: TGTGCCAGCAGCTACTTGACAGATACGCAGTATTTT.

This clone has just one count. The CDR3 nucleotides are TGTGCCAGCTCACCACTTGGAGAGACGACGAAGGCTGAAGCTTTCTTT. Amino acids: CASSPLGETTKAEAFF. The chain joins TRBV18 to TRBJ1-1; D uncertain. Trimming shortened V by 1 base and J by 6 bases, and 18 bases separated the two germline ends. The CDR3 is 16 amino acids. The germline CDR1 and CDR2 sequences are KGHSH and LQKENI. The whole variable domain, remainder taken from reference TRBV18 and TRBJ1-1, is NAGVMQNPRHLVRRRGQEARLRCSPMKGHSHVYWYRQLPEEGLKFMVYLQKENIIDESGMPKERFSAEFPKEGPSILRIQQVVRGDSAAYFCASSPLGETTKAEAFFGQGTRLTVV.